This T cell receptor beta chain stems from a study of regulatory T cells in long-lasting Graves disease. Whole-study context: Graves' patients (newly diagnosed) had been on antithyroid drugs under 3 months.

The germline V gene has CDR1 MDHEN and CDR2 SYDVKM. The CDR3 is 11 amino acids. V gave up 3 bases and J gave up 7 bases, with 3 bases separating them. This clonotype was observed many times. Libraries of TCR beta came from iRepertoire HTBI primers plus Arm-PCR of CDR3 regions. TCRdb reprocessed the multiplex PCR reads via MiXCR and lists one record per CDR3 protein. The sample contains around 250,000 distinct CDR3 sequences, about 18% of which appear only once. Time point denoted: newly diagnosed GD, antithyroid drugs for less than 3 months. The TCR library used RNA extracted from PBMCs. This sample also belongs to another study, concerning T cells in Graves' hyperthyroidism and ophthalmopathy.

J is TRBJ2-2 and V is TRBV28; D is uncertain. This TCR came from a woman in her twenties or thirties with Graves disease. The material was peripheral blood mononuclear cells (PBMCs), obtained at new diagnosis, from a patient treated with antithyroid drugs. The CDR3 loop reads CASSFLGELFF. CDR3 in DNA: TGTGCCAGCAGTTTCCTCGGGGAGCTGTTTTTT.